This entry is about one T cell receptor (beta chain). No antigen is known for it. The sample is drawn from a study of lymphopenia after photon versus proton radiotherapy. This table comes from immunoSEQ multiplex PCR, and its TCRdb copy is limited to in-frame clones, with some not included. Here the sample spans more than 11,000 clones, 70% to 85% being singletons. Study results and limitations: Photon-treated patients lost naive T cells and TCR diversity; proton-treated stayed stable. Survival link was tested only in deceased patients; proton benefit remains a possibility.

The CDR3 length is 13 residues. Trimming cost V 4 bases and J 4 bases; bases outside gene matches: 3. The germline V gene encodes CDR1 LGHNA and CDR2 YSLEER. This sequence joins TRBV4-3 and TRBJ1-1; 7 bases are a match to TRBD1. The source is a man in his fifties with gastric cancer. The sequences come from peripheral blood, collected from a patient treated with photon-based radiotherapy. CDR3 residues: CASSLTGATEAFF. CDR3 nucleotides: TGCGCCAGCAGCCTAACAGGGGCCACTGAAGCTTTCTTT.